This entry features one TCR beta chain sequence. CDR1 MDHEN and CDR2 SYDVKM come from the germline V gene. V was clipped by 4 bases and J by 6 bases; unmatched bases: 9. The CDR3 is 16 amino acids. During its preparation, the TCRbeta library received unique molecular identifiers. TCRdb reprocessed the PCR reads with MiXCR, giving one entry per CDR3 protein. This sample has a few hundred thousand distinct CDR3 sequences; roughly 14% occur once, and the top ten carry around 4.5%. This entry is derived from a study of T-cell reconstitution after alpha-beta-depleted transplantation in children. The clonotype was recovered from a human donor who donated a stem cell graft to a child with Fanconi anemia. V is TRBV28 and J is TRBJ1-5; TRBD1 matches 10 bases. Sample: PBMCs, taken from the stem cell graft. The CDR3 loop is CASSSSRTGGGQPQHF. CDR3 bases: TGTGCCAGCAGTTCGAGTCGGACAGGGGGTGGTCAGCCCCAGCATTTT.